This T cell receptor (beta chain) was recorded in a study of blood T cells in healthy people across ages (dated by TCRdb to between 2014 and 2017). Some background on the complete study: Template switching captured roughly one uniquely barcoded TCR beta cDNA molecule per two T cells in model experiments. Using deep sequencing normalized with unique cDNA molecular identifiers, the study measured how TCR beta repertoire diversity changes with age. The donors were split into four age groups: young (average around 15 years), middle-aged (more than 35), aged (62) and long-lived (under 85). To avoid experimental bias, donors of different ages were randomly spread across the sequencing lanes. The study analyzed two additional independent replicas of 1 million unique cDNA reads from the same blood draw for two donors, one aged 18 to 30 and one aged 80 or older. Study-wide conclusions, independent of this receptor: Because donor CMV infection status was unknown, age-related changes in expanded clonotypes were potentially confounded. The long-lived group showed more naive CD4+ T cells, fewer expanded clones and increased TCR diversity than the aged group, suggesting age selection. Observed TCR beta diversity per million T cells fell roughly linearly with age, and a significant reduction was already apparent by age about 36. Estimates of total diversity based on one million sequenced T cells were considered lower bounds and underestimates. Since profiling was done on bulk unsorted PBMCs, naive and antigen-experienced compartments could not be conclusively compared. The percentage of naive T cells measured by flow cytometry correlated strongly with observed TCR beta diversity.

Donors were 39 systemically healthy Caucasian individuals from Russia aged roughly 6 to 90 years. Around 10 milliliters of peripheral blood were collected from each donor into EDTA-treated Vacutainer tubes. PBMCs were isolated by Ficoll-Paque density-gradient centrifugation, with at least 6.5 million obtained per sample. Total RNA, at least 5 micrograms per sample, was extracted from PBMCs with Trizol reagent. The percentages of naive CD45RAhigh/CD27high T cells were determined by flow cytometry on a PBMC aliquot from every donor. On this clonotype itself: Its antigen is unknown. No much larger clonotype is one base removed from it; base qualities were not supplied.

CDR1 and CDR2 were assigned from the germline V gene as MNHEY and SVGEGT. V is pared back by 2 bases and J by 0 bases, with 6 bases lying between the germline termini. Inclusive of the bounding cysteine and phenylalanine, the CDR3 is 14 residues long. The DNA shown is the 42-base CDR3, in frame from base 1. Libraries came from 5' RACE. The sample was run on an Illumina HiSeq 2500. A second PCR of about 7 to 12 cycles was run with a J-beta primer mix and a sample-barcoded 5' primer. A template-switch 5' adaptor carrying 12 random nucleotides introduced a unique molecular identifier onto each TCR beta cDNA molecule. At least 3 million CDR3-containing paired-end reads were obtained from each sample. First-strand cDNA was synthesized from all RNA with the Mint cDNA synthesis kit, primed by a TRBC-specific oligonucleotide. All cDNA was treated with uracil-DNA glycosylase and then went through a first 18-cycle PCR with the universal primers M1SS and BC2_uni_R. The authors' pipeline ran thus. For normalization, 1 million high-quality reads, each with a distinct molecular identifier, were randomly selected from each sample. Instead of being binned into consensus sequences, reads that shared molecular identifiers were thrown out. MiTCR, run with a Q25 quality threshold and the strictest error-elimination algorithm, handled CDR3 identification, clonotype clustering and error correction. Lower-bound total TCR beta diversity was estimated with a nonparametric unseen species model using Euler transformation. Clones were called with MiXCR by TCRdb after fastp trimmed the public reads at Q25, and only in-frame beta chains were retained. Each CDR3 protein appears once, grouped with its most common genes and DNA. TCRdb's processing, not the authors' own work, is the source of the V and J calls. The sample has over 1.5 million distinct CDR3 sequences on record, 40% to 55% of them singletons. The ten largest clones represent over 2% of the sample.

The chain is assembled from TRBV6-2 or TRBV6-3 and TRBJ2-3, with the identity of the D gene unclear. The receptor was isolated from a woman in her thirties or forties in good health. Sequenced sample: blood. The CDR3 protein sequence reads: CASSYGPSTDTQYF. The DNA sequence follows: TGTGCCAGCAGTTACGGTCCTAGCACAGATACGCAGTATTTT.